This paragraph covers one T cell receptor beta chain sequence. The sample is drawn from a study of blood T cells in healthy people across ages. The people who gave samples were healthy Caucasians from Russia, aged about 6 to 95. This CDR3 is built from 13 residues. With 3 bases removed from V and 4 bases from J, the gap between germline ends came to 9 bases. The second PCR ran about 6 to 11 cycles with a sample-barcoded 5' primer and J-beta primers. TCRdb recomputed calls from the 5' RACE reads with MiXCR, one row per CDR3 protein. The top ten hold more than 7.5% of the sample, which has over 700,000 distinct CDR3 sequences, 25% seen once. The sample was also reused in another study, on T cells of mothers and their children. That report adds: M1S, a second-PCR primer, added sample barcodes and 2-4 random nucleotides. Whether pairs are related or unrelated, thymic selection shapes their TCR recombination output in much the same way.

Sample: blood. The chain uses TRBV12-3 or TRBV12-4 and TRBJ2-5; D might be TRBD2 (6 bases). This clonotype originated in a boy between 10 and 17 years old in good health. Here the CDR3 reads CASSFSSGETQYF. The CDR3 DNA sequence: TGTGCCAGCAGTTTCAGTAGCGGAGAGACCCAGTACTTC.